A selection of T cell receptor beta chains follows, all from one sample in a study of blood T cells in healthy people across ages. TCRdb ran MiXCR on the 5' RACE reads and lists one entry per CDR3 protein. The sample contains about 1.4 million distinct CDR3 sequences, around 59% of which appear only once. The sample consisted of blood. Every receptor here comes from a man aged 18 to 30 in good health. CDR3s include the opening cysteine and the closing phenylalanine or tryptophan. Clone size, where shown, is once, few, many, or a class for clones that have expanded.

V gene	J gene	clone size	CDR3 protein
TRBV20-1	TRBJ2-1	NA	CSAVQRGRYNEQFF
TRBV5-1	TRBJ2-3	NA	CASSMTGLDTQYF
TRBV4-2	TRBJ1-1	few	CASSHPGVRTEAFF
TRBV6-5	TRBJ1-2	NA	CASSVDRGQSYGYTF
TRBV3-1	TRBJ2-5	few	CASSQTGTQETQYF
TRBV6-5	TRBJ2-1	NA	CASSYSAPSGYNEQFF
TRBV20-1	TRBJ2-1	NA	CSARSFLSSYNEQFF
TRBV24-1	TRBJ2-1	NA	CASGRLPVEKQFF
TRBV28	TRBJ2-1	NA	CATNVWDRANNEQFF
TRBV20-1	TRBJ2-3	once	CSARVFSGRARDTQYF
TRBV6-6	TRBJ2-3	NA	CATRPGSADTQYF
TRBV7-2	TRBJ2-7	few	CASSFSGSAYEQYF
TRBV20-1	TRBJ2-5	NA	CSATFGTSGVKETQYF
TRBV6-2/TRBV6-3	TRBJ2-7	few	CASTNYRTNEQYF
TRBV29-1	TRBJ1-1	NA	CSPQRAGGDKAFF
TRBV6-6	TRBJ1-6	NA	CASIEGRGGNSPLHF
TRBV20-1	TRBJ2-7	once	CSARSQAYEQYF
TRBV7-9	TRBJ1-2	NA	CASSLWQGYYGYTF
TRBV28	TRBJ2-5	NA	CASSRAIELQKTQYF
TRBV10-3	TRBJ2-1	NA	CAISLNSEQFF
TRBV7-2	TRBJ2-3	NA	CASSLVNPITGDTQYF
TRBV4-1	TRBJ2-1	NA	CASRRTSGGPSSYNEQFF
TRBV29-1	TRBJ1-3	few	CSVQGSGNTIYF
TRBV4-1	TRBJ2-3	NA	CASSQDRGAGDTQYF
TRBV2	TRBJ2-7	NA	CASSYEAVYEQYF
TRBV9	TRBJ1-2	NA	CASSVEGAIDDYTF
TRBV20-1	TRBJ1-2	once	CSAPPGTGGYTF
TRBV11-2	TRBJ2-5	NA	CASSNRVGGETQYF
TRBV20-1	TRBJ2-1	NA	CSARDILAAYNEQFF
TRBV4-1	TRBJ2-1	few	CASGPGLTMNNEQFF
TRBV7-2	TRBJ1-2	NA	CASSLASQGANYGYTF
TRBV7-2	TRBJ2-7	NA	CASSLGGGTSGYEQYF
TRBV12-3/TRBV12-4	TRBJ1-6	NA	CASSLRQLNSPLHF
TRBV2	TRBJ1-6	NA	CASSDSGLNSPLHF
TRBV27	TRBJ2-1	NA	CASSKQGRRGNEQFF
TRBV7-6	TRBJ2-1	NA	CASSLGVGSVSEQFF
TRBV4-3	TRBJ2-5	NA	CASSQEASRDLYQETQYF
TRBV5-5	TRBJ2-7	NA	CASSHPGGRYEQYF
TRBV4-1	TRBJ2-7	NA	CASKEGPGVYEQYF
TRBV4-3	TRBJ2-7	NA	CASSQEWTGGYEQYF
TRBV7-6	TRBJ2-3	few	CASSLAPVTRGDTQYF
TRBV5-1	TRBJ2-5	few	CASSLYGSSGGQETQYF
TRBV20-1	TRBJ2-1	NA	CSARQATYNEQFF
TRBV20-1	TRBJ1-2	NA	CSATSGANYGYTF
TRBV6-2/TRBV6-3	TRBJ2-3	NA	CASSYSELAGTQYF
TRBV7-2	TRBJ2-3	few	CASSPSGGATDTQYF
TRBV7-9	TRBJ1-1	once	CASSDTYEAFF
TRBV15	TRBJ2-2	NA	CATSPRVAGELFF
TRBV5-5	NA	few	CASSSSQGFNEQYF
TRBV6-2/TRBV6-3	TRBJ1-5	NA	CASTEIAKGQPQHF
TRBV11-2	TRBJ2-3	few	CASSRPRGSMGTDTQYF
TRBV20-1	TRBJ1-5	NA	CSARDPLSNQPQHF
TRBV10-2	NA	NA	CASHPRSLLYEQYF
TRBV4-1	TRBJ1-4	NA	CASSQVETGDEKLFF
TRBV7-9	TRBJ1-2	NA	CASSSRQGMAYGYTF